Presented here are 20 T cell receptor beta chains from one specimen sequenced in a study of cytomegalovirus exposure and HLA in healthy donors. Vbeta (60) and Jbeta (13) primers were used in the PCR. Clones were read by immunoSEQ multiplex PCR, and TCRdb kept only the in-frame ones, dropping some. Among 62,000 or so clones listed, approximately 80% were seen once. The sample comprised PBMCs. The receptors shown here come from a man aged 25 to 40 in good health and CMV-seronegative.

This chain connects TRBV10-1 to TRBJ2-2, with 10 bases aligning to TRBD1. The ends lost 8 bases at V and 3 bases at J; junction bases unmatched: 12. Per germline, CDR1 WNHNN and CDR2 SYGVQD (reference sequence). This CDR3 is built from 17 residues. The CDR3 reads CASSPRGQGRYTGELFF. In DNA, the CDR3 is TGCGCCAGCTCCCCAAGGGGACAGGGGCGATACACCGGGGAGCTGTTTTTT.

The CDR3 DNA reads as TGTGCCAGCAGTGACCGGTGGCGGGAGGGCCAAGATACGCAGTATTTT. Its translation is CASSDRWREGQDTQYF. This chain links TRBV2 with TRBJ2-3; 9 bases map to TRBD2. This CDR3 has 16 amino acids. V trimming: 3 bases; J trimming: 5 bases; junction bases outside the gene matches: 9. Germline V gene lookup returns CDR1 SNHLY and CDR2 FYNNEI.

J is TRBJ1-6 and V is TRBV12-5; D may be TRBD1 (6 bases). The V gene lost 6 bases and the J gene lost 4 bases, with 13 bases spanning the gap. The germline CDR1 and CDR2 sequences are LGHNT and FRNRAP. The CDR3 length is 15 residues. Written as DNA, the CDR3 is TGTGCTAGTGGAAATCCGGGACATTATAATTCACCCCTCCACTTT. Translation gives CASGNPGHYNSPLHF.

This clone was counted a few times. This sequence joins TRBV6-5 and TRBJ2-7; D possibly corresponds to TRBD1 (6 bases). Trimming removed 2 bases from V and 2 bases from J, with 16 bases in between. Germline V gene sequence: CDR1 MNHEY, CDR2 SVGAGI. The length of the CDR3 is 16 residues. CDR3 residues: CASSYTPGHDTYEQYF. The CDR3, as DNA: TGTGCCAGCAGTTACACCCCGGGACACGACACCTACGAGCAGTACTTC.

V usage is TRBV5-1 and J usage is TRBJ1-2, with 8 bases lining up with TRBD1. V shed 0 bases and J 8 bases; nucleotides not matched to a gene: 15. CDR1 and CDR2 (germline): SGHRS, YFSETQ. The CDR3 has 17 amino acids. The CDR3 coding sequence is TGCGCCAGCAGCTTGGGTTATGGCCCAGGGGGCGGGAGCGGCTACACCTTC. As protein: CASSLGYGPGGGSGYTF.

J is TRBJ2-7 and V is TRBV18, with 8 nucleotides matching TRBD1. Per germline, CDR1 KGHSH and CDR2 LQKENI. The CDR3 loop spans 15 amino acids. J was trimmed by 3 bases and V by 5 bases; bases with no gene match: 9. For the CDR3, the DNA is TGTGCCAGCTCAGGGGTGACAGGGGCAAACTACGAGCAGTACTTC. This translates into CASSGVTGANYEQYF.

The V call is TRBV5-4, the J call TRBJ2-1, with 11 bases aligning to TRBD2. The V gene's germline CDR1 is SGHNT and CDR2 YYREEE (reference sequence). The CDR3 sequence is 17 residues long. J lost 3 bases, V lost 2 bases, and 7 bases had no gene match. This CDR3 is CASSLGASGRFYNEQFF. The CDR3 DNA reads TGTGCCAGCAGCTTAGGGGCTAGCGGGAGGTTCTACAATGAGCAGTTCTTC.

The CDR3 DNA follows: TGTGCCAGCCGGGGACAGCTCAATCAGCCCCAGCATTTT. The encoded protein is CASRGQLNQPQHF. This chain connects TRBV10-3 to TRBJ1-5; 7 bases are a match to TRBD1. Germline loops: CDR1 ENHRY, CDR2 SYGVKD. This CDR3 has 13 amino acids. Trimming removed 10 bases from V and 3 bases from J; junction bases left unmatched: 6.

V and J are TRBV6-6 and TRBJ1-5; D possibly corresponds to TRBD1 (6 bases). Germline CDR1 MNHNY, CDR2 SVGAGI (reference sequence). V was cut by 4 bases and J by 5 bases, with 12 bases left in between. This CDR3 contains 14 residues. CDR3 nucleotides: TGTGCCAGCAGTTCCAGGGGTCGCGATCAGCCCCAGCATTTT. It encodes CASSSRGRDQPQHF.

The chain employs TRBV29-1 and TRBJ2-2, with 7 positions matching TRBD2. The CDR3 contains 16 residues. Trimming at V came to 3 bases and at J to 2 bases, leaving 9 bases not matched to a gene. Germline V gives CDR1 SQVTM, CDR2 ANQGSEA. The CDR3 spells CSVERSGGGNTGELFF. CDR3 sequence (DNA): TGCAGCGTTGAGAGGTCGGGGGGAGGAAACACCGGGGAGCTGTTTTTT.

This clone was seen just once. V and J are TRBV6-5 and TRBJ2-3, with TRBD1 matching 8 bases. V trimming: 6 bases; J trimming: 4 bases; junction bases outside the gene matches: 9. Germline CDR1 and CDR2: MNHEY and SVGAGI. This CDR3 spans 15 amino acids. The CDR3, as DNA: TGTGCCAGCAGCCTAGGACAGGGAAATGCAGATACGCAGTATTTT. Residues: CASSLGQGNADTQYF.

This clone was seen only once. V and J are TRBV2 and TRBJ1-1; D is unclear. This CDR3 is 17 amino acids long. Trimming took off 7 bases at V and 5 bases at J, with 26 bases between the two ends. Germline V gene lookup returns CDR1 SNHLY and CDR2 FYNNEI. Here the CDR3 DNA reads TGTGCCAGCAATAACAAACCGGGATCCCCATTGGGAACTGAAGCTTTCTTT. Its protein is CASNNKPGSPLGTEAFF. The variable domain in full, completed from reference TRBV2 and TRBJ1-1, reads EPEVTQTPSHQVTQMGQEVILRCVPISNHLYFYWYRQILGQKVEFLVSFYNNEISEKSEIFDDQFSVERPDGSNFTLKIRSTKLEDSAMYFCASNNKPGSPLGTEAFFGQGTRLTVV.

This sequence joins TRBV18 and TRBJ1-2, with 10 bases fitting TRBD1. The germline CDR1 and CDR2 sequences are KGHSH and LQKENI. The junction had 10 bases not matched to a gene; V was cut back by 3 bases and J by 3 bases. The CDR3 has 17 amino acids. CDR3 sequence: CASSPPAGTGVDYGYTF. The DNA for the CDR3 is TGTGCCAGCTCACCCCCTGCGGGGACAGGGGTGGACTATGGCTACACCTTC.

The chain is built from TRBV7-2 and TRBJ2-6; 7 nucleotides align to TRBD2. V was clipped by 5 bases and J by 3 bases; unmatched bases: 10. From germline, CDR1 is SGHTA and CDR2 FQGNSA. The CDR3 sequence is 17 residues long. This CDR3 reads CASSDRGAGVGANVLTF. The CDR3 nucleotides are TGTGCCAGCAGCGATCGTGGGGCGGGAGTTGGGGCCAACGTCCTGACTTTC. The full variable domain, in which reference TRBV7-2 and TRBJ2-6 provide the parts outside the CDR3, is GAGVSQSPSNKVTEKGKDVELRCDPISGHTALYWYRQSLGQGLEFLIYFQGNSAPDKSGLPSDRFSAERTGGSVSTLTIQRTQQEDSAVYLCASSDRGAGVGANVLTFGAGSRLTVL.

The chain recombines TRBV7-6 with TRBJ2-5; 9 bases map to TRBD1. Unmatched junction bases numbered 6, after V lost 4 bases and J lost 3 bases. The CDR3 covers 15 residues. Per the germline V gene, CDR1 is SGHVS and CDR2 is FNYEAQ. The CDR3 sequence is CASSSDRGFEETQYF. DNA of the CDR3: TGTGCCAGCAGCTCCGACAGGGGGTTTGAAGAGACCCAGTACTTC.

The table lists this clone with a count of one. The chain combines TRBV25-1 with TRBJ2-1; a weak D match, TRBD2 (6 bases). The CDR3 has 17 amino acids. Germline CDR1 and CDR2: MGHDK and SYGVNS. Trimming pared 4 bases from V and 5 bases from J, leaving 21 bases between. The CDR3 DNA sequence: TGTGCCAGCAGTGGAAACACACTAGCTTCACGGCACAATGAGCAGTTCTTC. Protein product: CASSGNTLASRHNEQFF.

This clone was picked up one time. The J gene is TRBJ1-2, the V gene TRBV15; 7 nucleotides align to TRBD1. CDR1 and CDR2 from the germline V gene are LNHNV and YYDKDF (reference sequence). Germline trimming cut 2 bases from V and 7 bases from J; bases unmatched to any gene: 4. The CDR3 contains 13 residues. In nucleotides, the CDR3 is TGTGCCACCAGCAGAACAGGGGTGACTGGCTACACCTTC. Its translation is CATSRTGVTGYTF.

Remarks on this clone: The germline gene is not matched at one end of the junction; a read error may be the cause. The chain has TRBV7-9 and TRBJ2-3; D is uncertain. Germline values: CDR1 SEHNR, CDR2 FQNEAQ (reference sequence). This CDR3 has 12 residues. Here the CDR3 reads CSSSPSIDTQYF. The CDR3 DNA is TGTTCCAGCTCCCCCAGTATAGATACGCAGTATTTT.

The CDR3 bases are TGTGCCAGCAGCCCACGCGGGGGCTCGCCGCTCCGAAACTCCTACGAGCAGTACTTC. Translated: CASSPRGGSPLRNSYEQYF. The V call is TRBV21-1, the J call TRBJ2-7; the D call of TRBD2 is as the table states it, not checked on the DNA. TRBV21-1 counts as a pseudogene. The CDR3 consists of 19 residues.

This clone was picked up a small number of times. The rearrangement uses TRBV2 and TRBJ2-1, with TRBD2 identical over 9 bases. This CDR3 has 15 residues. Germline assignment: CDR1 SNHLY and CDR2 FYNNEI. V dropped 7 bases and J dropped 1; count of bases not matched to a gene: 5. The CDR3: CASTLAGDSYNEQFF. The CDR3 nucleotides read TGTGCCAGCACCTTAGCGGGGGATTCCTACAATGAGCAGTTCTTC.